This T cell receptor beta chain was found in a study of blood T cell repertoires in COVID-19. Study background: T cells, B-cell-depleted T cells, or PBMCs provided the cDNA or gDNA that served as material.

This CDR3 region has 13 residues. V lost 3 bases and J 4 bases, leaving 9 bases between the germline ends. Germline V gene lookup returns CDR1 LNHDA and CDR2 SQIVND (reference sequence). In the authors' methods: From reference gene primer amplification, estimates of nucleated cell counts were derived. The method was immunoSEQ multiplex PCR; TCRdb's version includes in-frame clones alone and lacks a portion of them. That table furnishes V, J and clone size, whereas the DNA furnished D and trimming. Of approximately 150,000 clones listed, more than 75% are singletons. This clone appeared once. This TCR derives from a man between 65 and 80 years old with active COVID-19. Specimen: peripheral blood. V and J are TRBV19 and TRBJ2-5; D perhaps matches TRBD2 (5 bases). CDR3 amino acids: CASSIRTLETQYF. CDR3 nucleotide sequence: TGTGCCAGTAGTATTCGGACTTTAGAGACCCAGTACTTC.